The present T cell receptor beta chain was sequenced within a study of blood T cells in healthy people across ages (dated by TCRdb to the mid-2010s). Context from the whole study: In model experiments, roughly one uniquely barcoded TCR beta cDNA molecule per two T cells was captured by template switching. To track age-related changes in TCR beta repertoire diversity, the study relied on deep sequencing normalized with unique cDNA molecular identifiers. To avoid experimental bias, donors of different ages were randomly spread across the sequencing lanes. The study analyzed two additional independent replicas of 1 million unique cDNA reads from the same blood draw for two donors, one aged 18 to 29 and one aged 80 or older. Four age groups were formed from the donors: young (average approximately 15 years), middle-aged (approximately 40), aged (62) and long-lived (around 80). Study-level results and caveats: Compared with the aged group, more naive CD4+ T cells, fewer expanded clones and increased TCR diversity were shown by the long-lived group, suggesting age selection. Conclusive comparison of naive and antigen-experienced compartments was prevented by the profiling of bulk unsorted PBMCs. Observed TCR beta diversity per million T cells fell roughly linearly with age, and a significant reduction was already apparent by age around 40. Estimates of total diversity from one million sequenced T cells were regarded as lower bounds and underestimates. Because donor CMV infection status was unknown, age-related changes in expanded clonotypes were potentially confounded. The percentage of naive T cells measured by flow cytometry correlated strongly with observed TCR beta diversity.

The protocol used for the library was 5' RACE. The sample was run on an Illumina HiSeq 2500. A second PCR of about 7 to 12 cycles was run with a J-beta primer mix and a sample-barcoded 5' primer. Each TCR beta cDNA molecule received a unique molecular identifier from a template-switch 5' adaptor carrying 12 random nucleotides. Each sample yielded at least 3 million CDR3-containing paired-end reads. First-strand cDNA was synthesized from all RNA with the Mint cDNA synthesis kit, primed by a TRBC-specific oligonucleotide. All cDNA was treated with uracil-DNA glycosylase and then went through a first 18-cycle PCR with the universal primers M1SS and BC2_uni_R. On the authors' methods: For normalization, 1 million high-quality reads were randomly selected from each sample, with every read carrying a distinct molecular identifier. Instead of being binned into consensus sequences, reads with shared molecular identifiers were discarded. MiTCR, with a Q25 quality threshold and the strictest error-elimination algorithm, was used for CDR3 identification, clonotype clustering and error correction. Lower-bound total TCR beta diversity was estimated with a nonparametric unseen species model using Euler transformation. TCRdb trimmed the raw reads at Q25, called clones with MiXCR and kept productive beta chains. Every CDR3 protein is listed once, alongside the most common genes and DNA of its rows. In this record, the V and J calls reflect TCRdb's handling and not the investigators' own analysis. The sample table holds 1.5 million to 2 million distinct CDR3 sequences, of which roughly 27% were seen once. Roughly 8.2% of the sample rests with the top ten.

This clonotype was seen a handful of times. There is no known antigen for this receptor. Qualities for individual bases were not recorded, and no much larger clone is one base off. The donors were 40 or so Caucasian individuals from Russia, aged 6 to 90 years, who were systemically healthy. Each donor gave approximately 9.3 milliliters of peripheral blood, collected into EDTA-treated Vacutainer tubes. Ficoll-Paque density-gradient centrifugation was used to isolate PBMCs, with at least 6.5 million obtained per sample. Total RNA, at least 5.5 micrograms per sample, was extracted from PBMCs with Trizol reagent. The percentages of naive CD45RAhigh/CD27high T cells were determined by flow cytometry on a PBMC aliquot from every donor. The CDR3 covers 15 residues, taking in both the cysteine and the phenylalanine. Left in the record is the CDR3 DNA by itself, 45 bases read in frame from the first base. V is clipped by 6 bases and J by 3 bases, and the sequence between their germline boundaries is 18 bases long. The germline V gene supplies CDR1 MDHEN and CDR2 SYDVKM.

The clonotype was recovered from a woman aged 25 to 39 in good health. This chain is built from TRBV28 and TRBJ2-7; the D region may be TRBD1 or TRBD2, each matching 5 bases equally. The sample consisted of blood. Here the CDR3 is given as CASRSSGTVSYEQYF. The DNA sequence is as follows: TGTGCCAGCAGGTCGTCCGGGACGGTAAGCTACGAGCAGTACTTC. Joined to the reference TRBV28 and TRBJ2-7 proteins, this CDR3 gives the full variable domain: DVKVTQSSRYLVKRTGEKVFLECVQDMDHENMFWYRQDPGLGLRLIYFSYDVKMKEKGDIPEGYSVSREKKERFSLILESASTNQTSMYLCASRSSGTVSYEQYFGPGTRLTVT.